This passage covers 31 T cell receptor beta chains from one sample sequenced in a study of OX40 agonist ivuxolimab in advanced cancers. Sequencing was performed with immunoSEQ multiplex PCR; in TCRdb, only in-frame clones are kept and a portion is missing. Here the sample spans some 42,000 clones, about 90% being singletons. The sample here was CD4+ or CD8+ T cells sorted from blood, taken in a trial of the OX40 agonist ivuxolimab. These receptors were collected from an adult with an advanced solid tumor such as melanoma, head and neck, liver or kidney cancer.

V usage is TRBV6-1 and J usage is TRBJ2-1; a weak D match, TRBD2 (7 bases). Germline V lookup: CDR1 MNHNS, CDR2 SASEGT. The CDR3 totals 12 residues. Between the trimmed V and J ends, which lost 8 bases and 9 bases, there was a span of 14 bases. The DNA of the CDR3 is TGTGCCAGCTGGGAGGGGGGCGCTGAGCAGTTCTTC. Translation: CASWEGGAEQFF.

CDR3 loop: CASSLQHNTGELFF. The DNA for the CDR3 is TGTGCCAGCAGCTTACAGCATAACACCGGGGAGCTGTTTTTT. V usage is TRBV5-4 and J usage is TRBJ2-2; D is uncertain. The CDR3 is 14 amino acids. CDR1 and CDR2 (germline): SGHNT, YYREEE (reference sequence). Trimming cost V 2 bases and J 2 bases, with 7 bases left between them. Full variable domain (rest looked up from reference TRBV5-4 and TRBJ2-2): ETGVTQSPTHLIKTRGQQVTLRCSSQSGHNTVSWYQQALGQGPQFIFQYYREEENGRGNFPPRFSGLQFPNYSSELNVNALELDDSALYLCASSLQHNTGELFFGEGSRLTVL.

The chain uses TRBV7-9 and TRBJ1-5, with D maybe TRBD1 (6 bases). V was shortened by 1 base and J by 4 bases, with 11 bases between the two germline ends. CDR3 length: 15 amino acids. Germline CDR1 reads SEHNR; CDR2 reads FQNEAQ (reference sequence). CDR3 DNA sequence: TGTGCCAGCAGCTTAGGCACAGGGTGGAATCAGCCCCAGCATTTT. This encodes CASSLGTGWNQPQHF.

This clone was counted a single time. The chain couples TRBV6-6 to TRBJ1-3, with 7 bases lining up with TRBD1. The CDR3 loop spans 13 amino acids. V gave up 6 bases and J gave up 1 base; unmatched junction bases: 0. Germline CDR1 reads MNHNY; CDR2 reads SVGAGI (reference sequence). CDR3 nucleotide sequence: TGTGCCAGCAGGGGACAGTCTGGAAACACCATATATTTT. It codes for CASRGQSGNTIYF.

The V and J genes are TRBV2 and TRBJ1-5; 7 bases fit TRBD1. In germline, CDR1 is SNHLY, CDR2 FYNNEI. V trimming: 5 bases; J trimming: 1 base; junction bases outside the gene matches: 5. This CDR3 has 15 amino acids. The CDR3: CASSRDRRSNQPQHF. In nucleotides, the CDR3 is TGTGCCAGCAGTCGGGACAGAAGGAGCAATCAGCCCCAGCATTTT.

The chain joins TRBV9 to TRBJ2-7, with TRBD1 identical over 9 bases. From germline, CDR1 is SGDLS and CDR2 YYNGEE. This CDR3 spans 14 amino acids. V lost 2 bases and J lost 2; bases outside the gene matches: 2. The CDR3 protein is CASSVGTGTYEQYF. Written as DNA, the CDR3 is TGTGCCAGCAGCGTCGGGACAGGGACCTACGAGCAGTACTTC.

CDR3 in amino acids: CASSPRHGGTAQNSGNTIYF. The CDR3 nucleotides are TGTGCCAGCAGCCCCAGGCACGGAGGGACAGCTCAGAACTCTGGAAACACCATATATTTT. This chain links TRBV9 with TRBJ1-3, with 7 positions matching TRBD1. The V and J ends lost 4 bases and 0 bases, in that order; junction bases with no gene match: 19. CDR3 length equals 20 residues. The germline V gene has CDR1 SGDLS and CDR2 YYNGEE.

In its sample, this clone was seen once. This sequence joins TRBV5-4 and TRBJ2-7; TRBD2 matches 11 bases. Germline loops: CDR1 SGHNT, CDR2 YYREEE (reference sequence). This CDR3 is built from 15 residues. V shed 3 bases and J 4 bases; nucleotides not matched to a gene: 6. In DNA, the CDR3 is TGTGCCAGCAGCTCCTCTAGCGGGAGGATTTACGAGCAGTACTTC. As protein: CASSSSSGRIYEQYF.

V gene TRBV7-3 combines with J gene TRBJ2-1; weak D call: TRBD2 (5 bases). Germline V gene lookup returns CDR1 SGHTA and CDR2 FQGTGA. The CDR3 runs 13 residues. Trimming removed 5 bases from V and 3 bases from J, with 8 bases in between. The CDR3 region is CASSRGDYNEQFF. In nucleotides, the CDR3 is TGTGCCAGCAGCCGGGGAGACTACAATGAGCAGTTCTTC.

The CDR3 DNA reads TGTGCCAGCGGACGCTTTACAGGCTTCTATGGCTACACCTTC. Protein: CASGRFTGFYGYTF. The rearrangement links TRBV28 to TRBJ1-2; D is perhaps TRBD1 (5 bases). The germline V and J ends were trimmed by 8 bases and 4 bases, with 17 bases remaining between them. Germline V gives CDR1 MDHEN, CDR2 SYDVKM. This CDR3 has 14 amino acids.

The V call is TRBV6-1, the J call TRBJ2-7, with 8 positions matching TRBD2. Germline lookup yields CDR1 MNHNS and CDR2 SASEGT. CDR3 size: 13 residues. J was trimmed by 0 bases and V by 7 bases; bases with no gene match: 2. The CDR3 nucleotides are TGTGCCAGCACTAGCGGGTCCTCCTACGAGCAGTACTTC. This encodes CASTSGSSYEQYF.

This clone was seen a few times. J is TRBJ2-5 and V is TRBV29-1; D is ambiguous. The V and J ends lost 8 bases and 1 base respectively, with 8 bases between them. There are 11 residues in the CDR3. Germline V gives CDR1 SQVTM, CDR2 ANQGSEA. The CDR3 loop reads CSWIPQETQYF. The CDR3 region has the DNA TGCAGCTGGATCCCCCAAGAGACCCAGTACTTC. Supplemented by reference TRBV29-1 and TRBJ2-5, the full variable domain reads SAVISQKPSRDICQRGTSLTIQCQVDSQVTMMFWYRQQPGQSLTLIATANQGSEATYESGFVIDKFPISRPNLTFSTLTVSNMSPEDSSIYLCSWIPQETQYFGPGTRLLVL.

The chain uses TRBV6-5 and TRBJ1-5; 7 nucleotides agree with TRBD1. The V gene end was trimmed by 4 bases and the J gene end by 5 bases; junction bases not matched to a gene: 8. Germline V lookup: CDR1 MNHEY, CDR2 SVGAGI. CDR3 size: 15 residues. DNA of the CDR3: TGTGCCAGCAGTTTCGGGACCCAGGGGGATCAGCCCCAGCATTTT. Translating gives CASSFGTQGDQPQHF.

The chain couples TRBV5-1 to TRBJ2-3; D is uncertain. The V end lost 2 bases, the J end lost 2 bases, and 15 bases lay between the germline ends. CDR1 is SGHRS and CDR2 is YFSETQ in the germline V gene. This CDR3 contains 16 residues. CDR3 nucleotides: TGCGCCAGCAGCTTAGTCCTGACCCTACTCACAGATACGCAGTATTTT. This gives the protein CASSLVLTLLTDTQYF.

The chain recombines TRBV4-1 with TRBJ2-7; TRBD1 is a possible D gene (6 bases). V was clipped by 0 bases and J by 5 bases, with 14 bases between them. This CDR3 has 15 residues. Germline values: CDR1 MGHRA, CDR2 YSYEKL. The CDR3 sequence: CASSQERQGYDEQYF. The CDR3 DNA reads as TGCGCCAGCAGCCAAGAGCGCCAGGGGTACGACGAGCAGTACTTC.

This chain connects TRBV4-2 to TRBJ1-4; D remains unclear. V lost 5 bases to trimming and J lost 0 bases, with 13 bases between them. CDR3 length: 16 amino acids. From germline, CDR1 is LGHNA and CDR2 YNFKEQ. The CDR3 nucleotides read TGTGCCAGCAGCTTGGGAGGATCTGCAACTAATGAAAAACTGTTTTTT. Protein: CASSLGGSATNEKLFF.

A few counts support this clone. V and J are TRBV4-3 and TRBJ2-5, with D perhaps TRBD1 or TRBD2 (5 bases each). The germline CDR1 and CDR2 sequences are LGHNA and YSLEER. This CDR3 contains 16 residues. Trimming removed 4 bases at V and 1 base at J, with 16 bases between. In DNA, the CDR3 is TGCGCCAGCAGCCCTCTGGGACGGCTGATCCAAGAGACCCAGTACTTC. It encodes CASSPLGRLIQETQYF.

This chain uses TRBV7-9 with TRBJ1-4; no clear D. V was cut by 5 bases and J by 7 bases, with 11 bases left in between. Germline V lookup: CDR1 SEHNR, CDR2 FQNEAQ (reference sequence). CDR3 length: 13 amino acids. CDR3 sequence (DNA): TGTGCCAGCAGCCCGGGCCTCGGTGAAAAACTGTTTTTT. It specifies CASSPGLGEKLFF.

This clone is a singleton in its sample. The chain recombines TRBV7-8 with TRBJ2-3, with 8 bases identical to TRBD2. CDR1 SGHVS and CDR2 FQNEAQ come from the germline V gene. V was clipped by 5 bases and J by 14 bases; unmatched bases: 9. The CDR3 consists of 12 residues. This CDR3 reads CASSDPGTRLYF. Written as DNA, the CDR3 is TGTGCCAGCAGCGATCCCGGGACTAGGTTGTATTTT.

This clone was seen just once. This chain joins TRBV7-9 and TRBJ2-2; a possible D gene is TRBD1 (6 bases). Germline-derived CDR1 and CDR2 are SEHNR and FQNEAQ (reference sequence). The CDR3 runs to 15 residues. Trimming removed 3 bases at V and 0 bases at J, with 8 bases between. This CDR3 reads CASSLGAANTGELFF. The CDR3 DNA reads TGTGCCAGCAGCTTGGGGGCCGCGAACACCGGGGAGCTGTTTTTT.

The CDR3 DNA follows: TGTGCCAGTAGTCCCAATCGGAATGAGCAGTTCTTC. This encodes CASSPNRNEQFF. The rearrangement links TRBV19 to TRBJ2-1; D not resolved. V lost 5 bases, J lost 7 bases, and 9 bases lay in between. Germline V lookup: CDR1 LNHDA, CDR2 SQIVND (reference sequence). The CDR3 is 12 residues long. The full variable domain, completed using reference TRBV19 and TRBJ2-1, is DGGITQSPKYLFRKEGQNVTLSCEQNLNHDAMYWYRQDPGQGLRLIYYSQIVNDFQKGDIAEGYSVSREKKESFPLTVTSAQKNPTAFYLCASSPNRNEQFFGPGTRLTVL.

As for this clone: Different DNA sequences within this sample yield the same CDR3. The chain has TRBV5-5 and TRBJ2-5; 7 bases are shared with TRBD1. J gave up 4 bases and V 2 bases, and 2 bases lay outside the gene matches. CDR3 size: 13 residues. Germline CDR1 and CDR2: SGHKS and YYEKEE (reference sequence). Written as DNA, the CDR3 is TGTGCCAGCAGCTTAACAGGGGCAGAGACCCAGTACTTC. This translates into CASSLTGAETQYF.

This clone was counted between two and nine times. The chain carries TRBV7-3 and TRBJ2-1, with D possibly being TRBD2 (6 bases). CDR3 length: 16 residues. Germline V gives CDR1 SGHTA, CDR2 FQGTGA. Trimming shortened V by 1 base and J by 8 bases, and 18 bases separated the two germline ends. Here the CDR3 reads CASSLRGGTRLDEQFF. The CDR3 bases are TGTGCCAGCAGCTTAAGAGGCGGGACCCGCCTGGATGAGCAGTTCTTC. The whole variable domain, remainder taken from reference TRBV7-3 and TRBJ2-1, is GAGVSQTPSNKVTEKGKYVELRCDPISGHTALYWYRQSLGQGPEFLIYFQGTGAADDSGLPNDRFFAVRPEGSVSTLKIQRTERGDSAVYLCASSLRGGTRLDEQFFGPGTRLTVL.

The CDR3 DNA sequence: TGTGCCAGCAGTCCCGACAGAGTCAGCCAAGAGACCCAGTACTTC. Protein sequence: CASSPDRVSQETQYF. The chain recombines TRBV14 with TRBJ2-5; the D gene is possibly TRBD1 (5 bases). V lost 6 bases, J lost 1 base, and 15 bases lay in between. Germline CDR1 is SGHDN and CDR2 is FVKESK. The CDR3 sequence is 15 residues long. Full variable domain (outside the CDR3, taken from reference TRBV14 and TRBJ2-5): EAGVTQFPSHSVIEKGQTVTLRCDPISGHDNLYWYRRVMGKEIKFLLHFVKESKQDESGMPNNRFLAERTGGTYSTLKVQPAELEDSGVYFCASSPDRVSQETQYFGPGTRLLVL.

The gene calls are TRBV19 and TRBJ2-2, with D possibly matching TRBD2 (7 bases). Trimming left V 0 bases short and J 6 bases short, with 14 bases between. Looked up from germline, CDR1 is LNHDA and CDR2 is SQIVND (reference sequence). The CDR3 totals 16 residues. The CDR3 DNA sequence: TGTGCCAGTAGTATAGATTGGGGGGGCTTGGCCGGGGAGCTGTTTTTT. This translates into CASSIDWGGLAGELFF. The whole variable domain, remainder taken from reference TRBV19 and TRBJ2-2, is DGGITQSPKYLFRKEGQNVTLSCEQNLNHDAMYWYRQDPGQGLRLIYYSQIVNDFQKGDIAEGYSVSREKKESFPLTVTSAQKNPTAFYLCASSIDWGGLAGELFFGEGSRLTVL.

The chain couples TRBV7-7 to TRBJ2-3; 7 nucleotides agree with TRBD1. This CDR3 contains 15 residues. Germline CDR1 SSHAT, CDR2 FNYEAQ (reference sequence). V was clipped by 5 bases and J by 2 bases; unmatched bases: 7. The CDR3 region has the DNA TGTGCCAGCAGCCCGACAGGGCTCCTCACAGATACGCAGTATTTT. Translating it yields CASSPTGLLTDTQYF. Looking up the rest from reference TRBV7-7 and TRBJ2-3 gives the full variable domain: GAGVSQSPRYKVTKRGQDVTLRCDPISSHATLYWYQQALGQGPEFLTYFNYEAQPDKSGLPSDRFSAERPEGSISTLTIQRTEQRDSAMYRCASSPTGLLTDTQYFGPGTRLTVL.

The rearrangement links TRBV28 to TRBJ2-2; TRBD2 matches 8 bases. CDR3 size: 18 residues. CDR1 is MDHEN and CDR2 is SYDVKM in the germline V gene. V lost 6 bases to trimming and J lost 2 bases; unmatched junction nucleotides: 14. CDR3 protein: CASRGHLAGTPNTGELFF. In DNA form, the CDR3 reads TGTGCCAGCAGGGGTCATCTAGCGGGTACTCCAAACACCGGGGAGCTGTTTTTT.

The rearrangement uses TRBV27 and TRBJ2-3, with TRBD1 identical over 7 bases. This CDR3 spans 17 amino acids. Germline CDR1 reads MNHEY; CDR2 reads SMNVEV (reference sequence). The J segment lost 0 bases and the V segment lost 2 bases, leaving 8 bases of the junction unmatched. The CDR3 region is CASSLLTGAFSTDTQYF. For the CDR3, the DNA is TGTGCCAGCAGTTTACTTACAGGGGCCTTTAGCACAGATACGCAGTATTTT.

The V call is TRBV5-4, the J call TRBJ2-2, with TRBD2 matching 10 bases. Germline V gene lookup returns CDR1 SGHNT and CDR2 YYREEE (reference sequence). There are 16 residues in the CDR3. V shed 4 bases and J 2 bases; nucleotides not matched to a gene: 5. The CDR3 nucleotides are TGTGCCAGCAGCCTCCGGACTAGCGGCAACACCGGGGAGCTGTTTTTT. Its protein is CASSLRTSGNTGELFF.

This rearrangement joins TRBV30 to TRBJ1-2, with D possibly TRBD1 on 6 matching bases. With 1 base removed from V and 6 bases from J, the gap between germline ends came to 9 bases. The CDR3 is 12 residues long. Germline loops: CDR1 GTSNPN, CDR2 SVGIG (reference sequence). DNA of the CDR3: TGTGCCTGGAGTGAGGCAGGGGATGGCTACACCTTC. This sequence encodes CAWSEAGDGYTF.

The chain carries TRBV6-5 and TRBJ2-1; D uncertain. The CDR3 length is 15 residues. Germline V gene lookup returns CDR1 MNHEY and CDR2 SVGAGI. V was clipped by 4 bases and J by 1 base, with 11 bases between them. Here the CDR3 reads CASSLGLSSYNEQFF. As DNA, the CDR3 is TGTGCCAGCAGTTTAGGGCTTTCTTCCTACAATGAGCAGTTCTTC.